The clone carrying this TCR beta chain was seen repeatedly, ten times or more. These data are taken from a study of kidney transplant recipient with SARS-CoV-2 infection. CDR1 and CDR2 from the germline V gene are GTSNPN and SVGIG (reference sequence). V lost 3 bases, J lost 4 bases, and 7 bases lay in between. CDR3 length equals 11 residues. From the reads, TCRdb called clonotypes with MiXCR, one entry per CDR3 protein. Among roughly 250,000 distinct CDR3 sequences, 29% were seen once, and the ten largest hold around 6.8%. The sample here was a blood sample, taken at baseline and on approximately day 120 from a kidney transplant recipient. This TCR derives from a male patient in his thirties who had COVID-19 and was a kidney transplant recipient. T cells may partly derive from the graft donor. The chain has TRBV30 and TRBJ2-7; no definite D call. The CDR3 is CAWRKVYEQYF. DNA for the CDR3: TGTGCCTGGAGGAAGGTTTACGAGCAGTACTTC. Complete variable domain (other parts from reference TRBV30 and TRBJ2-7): SQTIHQWPATLVQPVGSPLSLECTVEGTSNPNLYWYRQAAGRGLQLLFYSVGIGQISSEVPQNLSASRPQDRQFILSSKKLLLSDSGFYLCAWRKVYEQYFGPGTRLTVT.